These T cell receptor beta chains were read from a single sample in a study of shared clonotypes between healthy human individuals. Measured with immunoSEQ multiplex PCR; TCRdb has only the in-frame clones, and not every one. The sample holds about 730,000 clones, 55% to 75% seen once. The specimen sequenced was memory CD4+ T cells sorted from blood. The receptors here all came from a woman in her 30s in good health. CDR3s leave out the opening cysteine and the closing phenylalanine or tryptophan. Not every row has a clone size; where given, it reads once, few, many or a size class.

v_gene	abundance	j_gene	CDR3aa
TRBV5-1	.	TRBJ2-7	ASSLAAGDHEQY
TRBV2	.	TRBJ2-1	ASSKDRTSSYNEQF
TRBV5-8	.	TRBJ1-1	ASSLGLRGGGTEAF
TRBV7-9	.	TRBJ2-7	ASSLGPGAASYEQY
TRBV13	once	TRBJ2-1	ASSFGASGIPYNEQF
TRBV28	.	TRBJ1-1	ASSQRSPERGF
TRBV2	.	TRBJ2-1	ASSSDRGVYNEQF
TRBV6-1	.	TRBJ1-5	ASISQGVGQPQH
TRBV5-1	.	TRBJ2-7	ASSLAFSPAYEQY
TRBV7-2	once	TRBJ2-7	ASSQGPGRSEQY
TRBV4-1	few	TRBJ1-4	ASSQSHEEDEKLF
TRBV7-2	.	TRBJ1-5	ASSAKTGSNQPQH
TRBV25-1	few	TRBJ1-2	ASSEAYGVAYGYT
TRBV11-3	.	TRBJ2-3	ASSLKGRLAGEADTQY
TRBV28	.	TRBJ1-2	ASSLVDYGYT
TRBV28	once	TRBJ2-1	ASTLSGSVNNEQF
TRBV29-1	few	TRBJ2-2	SVIGNTGELF
TRBV29-1	.	TRBJ2-5	STRTGAETQY
TRBV28	.	TRBJ1-5	ASSLQGLLDQPQH
TRBV4-2	.	TRBJ2-7	ASSQGPSSYEQY
TRBV19	.	TRBJ2-3	ASSMPGTTDTQY
TRBV9	.	TRBJ2-1	ASSVTGSSYNEQF
TRBV19	few	TRBJ2-1	ASRAGTGGENEQF
TRBV20-1	.	TRBJ2-7	SAGIAYEQY
TRBV19	few	TRBJ2-3	ASSHRGLSTDTQY
TRBV21-1	.	TRBJ2-7	ASSKVPRTPYEQY
TRBV15	.	TRBJ2-1	ATSRDRGHYEQF
TRBV5-1	.	TRBJ2-3	ASRDTDTQY
TRBV28	few	TRBJ2-3	ASRKRGVSQY
TRBV28	.	TRBJ2-1	ASSLTTPDEQF
TRBV27	.	TRBJ2-5	ASSLVAHQETQY
TRBV28	.	TRBJ2-7	ASSFQGYGYEQY
TRBV7-9	.	TRBJ2-1	ASIKDRAYNEQF
TRBV6-1	.	TRBJ1-1	ASRGNTEAF
TRBV28	.	TRBJ1-5	ASSSAWRGINQPQH
TRBV11-2	.	TRBJ1-1	ASSRIWGQGRINTEAF
TRBV19	.	TRBJ2-2	ASRNSGSFGGTGELF
TRBV6-5	few	TRBJ2-1	ASSLAGGTFNEQF
TRBV25-1	.	TRBJ1-1	ASSLGPGAEAF
TRBV28	once	TRBJ2-1	AVKRPTGTSYNEQF
TRBV29-1	.	TRBJ2-3	SVGRDRDTQY
TRBV6-6	.	TRBJ1-2	ASRPGGVNYGYT